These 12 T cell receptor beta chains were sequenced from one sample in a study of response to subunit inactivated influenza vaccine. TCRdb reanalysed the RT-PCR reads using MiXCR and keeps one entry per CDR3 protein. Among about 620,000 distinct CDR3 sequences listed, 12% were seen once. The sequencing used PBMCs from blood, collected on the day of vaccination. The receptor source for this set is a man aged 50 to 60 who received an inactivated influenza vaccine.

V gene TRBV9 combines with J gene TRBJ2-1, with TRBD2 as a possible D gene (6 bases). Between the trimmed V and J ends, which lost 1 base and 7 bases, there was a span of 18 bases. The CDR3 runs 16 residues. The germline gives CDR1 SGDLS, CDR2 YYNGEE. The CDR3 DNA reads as TGTGCCAGCAGCGTAAGAGGGACTGGGATTTCGAATGAGCAGTTCTTC. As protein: CASSVRGTGISNEQFF. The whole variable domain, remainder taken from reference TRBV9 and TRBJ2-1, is DSGVTQTPKHLITATGQRVTLRCSPRSGDLSVYWYQQSLDQGLQFLIQYYNGEERAKGNILERFSAQQFPDLHSELNLSSLELGDSALYFCASSVRGTGISNEQFFGPGTRLTVL.

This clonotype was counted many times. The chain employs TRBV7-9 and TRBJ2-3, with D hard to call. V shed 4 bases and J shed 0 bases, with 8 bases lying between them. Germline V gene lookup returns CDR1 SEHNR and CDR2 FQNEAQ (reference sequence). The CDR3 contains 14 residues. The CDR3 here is CASSSKFSTDTQYF. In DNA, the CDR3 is TGTGCCAGCAGCTCGAAATTTAGCACAGATACGCAGTATTTT.

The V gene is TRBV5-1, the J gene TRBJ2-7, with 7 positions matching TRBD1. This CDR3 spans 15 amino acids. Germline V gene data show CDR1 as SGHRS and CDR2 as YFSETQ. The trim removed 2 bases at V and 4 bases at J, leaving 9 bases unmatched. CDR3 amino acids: CASSLQGSVNYEQYF. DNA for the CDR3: TGCGCCAGCAGCTTACAGGGGTCCGTTAATTACGAGCAGTACTTC.

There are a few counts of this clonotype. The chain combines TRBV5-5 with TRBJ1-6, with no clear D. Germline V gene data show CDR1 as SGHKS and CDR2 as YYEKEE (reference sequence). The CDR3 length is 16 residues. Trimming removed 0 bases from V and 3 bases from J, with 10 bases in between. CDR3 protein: CASSLVPGDYNSPLHF. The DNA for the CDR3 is TGTGCCAGCAGCTTGGTTCCGGGAGACTATAATTCACCCCTCCACTTT.

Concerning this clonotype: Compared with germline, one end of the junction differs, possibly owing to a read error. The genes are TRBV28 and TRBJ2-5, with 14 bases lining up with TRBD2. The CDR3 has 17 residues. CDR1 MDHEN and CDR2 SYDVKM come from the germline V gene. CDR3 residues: CAISFGTSGRRGETQYF. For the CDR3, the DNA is TGTGCCATCAGTTTCGGGACTAGCGGGAGACGGGGTGAGACCCAGTACTTC.

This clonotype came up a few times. CDR3 sequence reads: CASSQEGGPSNQPQHF. The CDR3 nucleotides read TGTGCCAGCAGCCAAGAGGGAGGACCTAGCAATCAGCCCCAGCATTTT. The genes are TRBV4-2 and TRBJ1-5, with D hard to call. There are 16 residues in the CDR3. V shed 0 bases and J shed 0 bases, with 9 bases lying between them. Germline V gene lookup returns CDR1 LGHNA and CDR2 YNFKEQ.

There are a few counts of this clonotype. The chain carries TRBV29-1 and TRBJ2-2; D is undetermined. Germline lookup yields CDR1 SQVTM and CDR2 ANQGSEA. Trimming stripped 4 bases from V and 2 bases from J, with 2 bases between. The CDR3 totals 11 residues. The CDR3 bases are TGCAGCGTTGTTAACACCGGGGAGCTGTTTTTT. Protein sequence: CSVVNTGELFF.

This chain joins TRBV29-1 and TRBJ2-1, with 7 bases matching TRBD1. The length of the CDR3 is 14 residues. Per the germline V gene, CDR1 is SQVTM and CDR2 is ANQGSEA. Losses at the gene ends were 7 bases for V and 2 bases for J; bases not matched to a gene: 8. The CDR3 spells CSAPVRGTYNEQFF. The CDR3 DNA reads TGCAGCGCCCCGGTCAGGGGGACCTACAATGAGCAGTTCTTC.

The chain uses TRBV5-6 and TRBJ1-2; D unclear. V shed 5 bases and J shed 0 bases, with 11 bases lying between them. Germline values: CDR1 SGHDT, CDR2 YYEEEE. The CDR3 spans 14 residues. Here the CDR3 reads CASRDGLANYGYTF. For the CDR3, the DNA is TGTGCCAGCAGGGACGGCCTAGCTAACTATGGCTACACCTTC.

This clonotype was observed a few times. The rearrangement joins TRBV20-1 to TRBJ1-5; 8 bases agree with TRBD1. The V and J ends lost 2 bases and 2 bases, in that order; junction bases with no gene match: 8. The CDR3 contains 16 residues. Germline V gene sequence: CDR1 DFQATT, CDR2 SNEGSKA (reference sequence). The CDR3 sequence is CSARFRTGIGNQPQHF. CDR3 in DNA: TGCAGTGCTAGATTCCGGACAGGGATCGGCAATCAGCCCCAGCATTTT.

The CDR3, as DNA: TGTGCCAGCAGTCACCAGCGGGTCGTGGGGACCGGGGAGCTGTTTTTT. This sequence encodes CASSHQRVVGTGELFF. The chain couples TRBV6-5 to TRBJ2-2; perhaps TRBD2 as D (6 bases). The CDR3 length is 16 residues. Trimming took 5 bases from V and 5 from J, leaving 18 bases between them. Per germline, CDR1 MNHEY and CDR2 SVGAGI.

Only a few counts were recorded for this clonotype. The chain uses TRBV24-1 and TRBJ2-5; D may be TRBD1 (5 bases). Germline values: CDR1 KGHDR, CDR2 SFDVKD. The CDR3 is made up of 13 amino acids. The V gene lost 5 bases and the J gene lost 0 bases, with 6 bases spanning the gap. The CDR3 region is CATSGQNQETQYF. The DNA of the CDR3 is TGTGCCACCAGTGGACAGAACCAAGAGACCCAGTACTTC.